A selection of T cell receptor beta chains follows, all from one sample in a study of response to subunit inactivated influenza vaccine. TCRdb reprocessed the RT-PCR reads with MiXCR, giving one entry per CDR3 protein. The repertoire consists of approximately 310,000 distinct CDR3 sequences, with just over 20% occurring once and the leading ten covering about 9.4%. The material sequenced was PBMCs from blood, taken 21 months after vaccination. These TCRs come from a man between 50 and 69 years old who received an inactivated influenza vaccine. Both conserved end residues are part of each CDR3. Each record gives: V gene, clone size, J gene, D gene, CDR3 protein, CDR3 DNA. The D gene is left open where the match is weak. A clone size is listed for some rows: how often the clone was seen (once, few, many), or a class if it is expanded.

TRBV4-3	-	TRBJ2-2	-	CASSQDREFGELFF	TGCGCCAGCAGCCAAGATAGGGAATTCGGGGAGCTGTTTTTT
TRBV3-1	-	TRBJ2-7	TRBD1	CASSGTVYEQYF	TGTGCCAGCAGCGGGACAGTCTACGAGCAGTACTTC
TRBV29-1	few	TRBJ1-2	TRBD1	CSVREGGFSYTF	TGCAGCGTTCGGGAAGGGGGCTTTAGCTACACCTTC
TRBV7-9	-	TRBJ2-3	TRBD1	CASSSRRDRESDTQYF	TGTGCCAGCAGCTCCCGCCGGGACAGGGAGTCAGATACGCAGTATTTT
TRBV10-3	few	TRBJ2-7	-	CAIREGTEQYF	TGTGCCATCAGGGAGGGGACCGAGCAGTACTTC
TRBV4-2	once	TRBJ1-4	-	CASSAQGTGTNEKLFF	TGTGCCAGCAGCGCCCAGGGGACGGGGACTAATGAAAAACTGTTTTTT
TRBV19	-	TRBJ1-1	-	CASSIGGSTEAFF	TGTGCCAGTAGTATAGGGGGGAGCACTGAAGCTTTCTTT
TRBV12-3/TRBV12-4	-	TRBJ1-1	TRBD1	CASLMTGVNTEAFF	TGTGCCAGCTTGATGACAGGGGTGAACACTGAAGCTTTCTTT
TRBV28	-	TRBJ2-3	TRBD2	CASSSRGLGTDTQYF	TGTGCCAGCAGTAGCCGTGGACTAGGCACAGATACGCAGTATTTT
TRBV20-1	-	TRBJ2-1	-	CSARAQQGARVNEQFF	TGCAGTGCTAGAGCCCAACAGGGCGCCCGGGTAAATGAGCAGTTCTTC
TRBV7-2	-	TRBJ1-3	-	CASSGQHGNTIYF	TGTGCCAGCAGTGGGCAACACGGAAACACCATATATTTT
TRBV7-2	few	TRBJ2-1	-	CASKEARGQYNEQFF	TGTGCCAGCAAAGAAGCCCGGGGGCAATACAATGAGCAGTTCTTC
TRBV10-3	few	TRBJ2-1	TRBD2	CAITGTSGRNEQFF	TGTGCCATCACGGGGACTAGCGGGAGGAATGAGCAGTTCTTC
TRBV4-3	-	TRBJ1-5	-	CASSQDRGPQHF	TGCGCCAGCAGCCAAGATCGGGGTCCCCAGCATTTT
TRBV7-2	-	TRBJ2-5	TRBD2	CASSLTSGSYETQYF	TGTGCCAGCAGCCTTACTAGCGGGAGTTATGAGACCCAGTACTTC
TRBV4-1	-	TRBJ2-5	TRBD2	CASSPGTSLGETQYF	TGCGCCAGCAGCCCCGGGACTAGCCTTGGAGAGACCCAGTACTTC
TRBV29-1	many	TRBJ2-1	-	CSVESQIKDEQFF	TGCAGCGTTGAATCCCAAATAAAGGACGAGCAGTTCTTC
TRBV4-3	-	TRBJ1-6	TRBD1	CASSRRDREISPLHF	TGCGCCAGCAGCCGACGGGACAGGGAGATTTCACCCCTCCACTTT
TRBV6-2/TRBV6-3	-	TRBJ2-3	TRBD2	CASSYYRLAGGGYGTDTQYF	TGTGCCAGCAGTTACTATCGACTGGCGGGGGGGGGATATGGCACAGATACGCAGTATTTT
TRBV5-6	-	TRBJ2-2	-	CASSLAGRRTGELFF	TGTGCCAGCAGCTTGGCGGGCCGACGCACCGGGGAGCTGTTTTTT
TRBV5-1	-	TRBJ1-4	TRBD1	CASSLTGTGGEKLFF	TGCGCCAGCAGCTTGACCGGGACAGGGGGGGAAAAACTGTTTTTT
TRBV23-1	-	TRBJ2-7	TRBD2	CASSQSPSGTYEQYF	TGCGCCAGCAGTCAATCGCCTAGCGGGACCTACGAGCAGTACTTC
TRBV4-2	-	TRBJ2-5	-	CASSQDRRVSETQYF	TGTGCCAGCAGCCAAGATAGAAGGGTTTCGGAGACCCAGTACTTC
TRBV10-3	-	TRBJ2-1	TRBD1	CAISEFRGQGEQFF	TGTGCCATCAGTGAGTTTAGGGGACAGGGGGAGCAGTTCTTC